This is a list of T cell receptor beta chains from one sample in a study of CD4 T cell repertoires in COVID-19. Profiled with immunoSEQ multiplex PCR; TCRdb holds only in-frame clones, not every one. Among over 75,000 clones listed, about four fifths were seen once. This material consisted of CD4+ T cells from peripheral blood, taken after recovery from COVID-19. Receptors were obtained from a human donor who had COVID-19. CDR3s include the opening cysteine and the closing phenylalanine or tryptophan. D genes are given only for firm matches. Clone size, where shown, is once, few, many, or a class for clones that have expanded.

d_call | cdr3_length | clone_size | j_call | v_call | cdr3_aa | cdr3_nt
. | 16 | . | TRBJ1-1 | TRBV6-5 | CASSYLGNRVNTEAFF | TGTGCCAGCAGTTACTTGGGGAACAGGGTGAACACTGAAGCTTTCTTT
. | 18 | few | TRBJ2-6 | TRBV5-1 | CASRPGTLNISGANVLTF | TGCGCCAGCAGACCCGGGACACTTAATATCTCTGGGGCCAACGTCCTGACTTTC
TRBD1 | 13 | . | TRBJ2-7 | TRBV5-5 | CASATQGAYEQYF | TGTGCCAGCGCAACTCAGGGGGCCTACGAGCAGTACTTC
TRBD2 | 14 | . | TRBJ2-1 | TRBV7-2 | CASSFPGGAGEQFF | TGTGCCAGCAGCTTCCCCGGGGGGGCAGGTGAGCAGTTCTTC
. | 10 | . | TRBJ2-7 | TRBV6-5 | CASSIYEQYF | TGTGCCAGCAGTATATACGAGCAGTACTTC
. | 14 | . | TRBJ1-1 | TRBV19 | CASSRSTLNTEAFF | TGTGCCAGTAGTAGGAGTACCCTGAACACTGAAGCTTTCTTT
. | 14 | . | TRBJ2-5 | TRBV5-4 | CASSLAVGGETQYF | TGTGCCAGCAGCTTGGCCGTCGGGGGAGAGACCCAGTACTTC
. | 14 | . | TRBJ2-7 | TRBV25-1 | CASSEVQGSYEQYF | TGTGCCAGCAGTGAAGTGCAGGGATCCTACGAGCAGTACTTC
TRBD1 | 14 | . | TRBJ2-5 | TRBV5-1 | CASSLRTGEETQYF | TGCGCCAGCAGCCTTAGGACAGGAGAAGAGACCCAGTACTTC
. | 12 | . | TRBJ1-2 | TRBV2 | CASREGGYGYTF | TGTGCCAGCAGAGAGGGGGGCTATGGCTACACCTTC
TRBD1 | 14 | . | TRBJ1-2 | TRBV24-1 | CATSDLGQGSSYTF | TGTGCCACCAGTGACCTCGGACAGGGGAGTAGCTACACCTTC
TRBD2 | 17 | . | TRBJ2-1 | TRBV9 | CASSPGLAGGPYNEQFF | TGTGCCAGCAGCCCGGGACTAGCGGGGGGTCCCTACAATGAGCAGTTCTTC
. | 14 | few | TRBJ1-2 | TRBV5-6 | CASSIQGINYGYTF | TGTGCCAGCAGCATACAGGGAATTAACTATGGCTACACCTTC